A selection of T cell receptor beta chains follows, all from one sample in a study of T cells after yellow fever vaccination. MiXCR, run by TCRdb on the 5' RACE reads, gives a single entry per CDR3 protein. Of a few hundred thousand distinct CDR3 sequences in the sample, 4.1% were seen once. The sequences come from PBMCs, collected 5 days after the yellow fever booster vaccination. Source of these receptors: a man aged 18 to 30 who received the YFV17D yellow fever vaccine. CDR3s leave out the opening cysteine and the closing phenylalanine or tryptophan.

TRBV12-3/TRBV12-4	16	TRBJ2-4	ASSLLAGANLAKNIQY
TRBV5-5	13	TRBJ1-6	ASSLQTGGNSPLH
TRBV5-1	12	TRBJ1-1	ASSWNRQVAEAF
TRBV5-1	11	TRBJ1-1	ASSGGANPEAF
TRBV5-5	13	TRBJ2-3	ASSLTGTSTDTQY
TRBV5-1	13	TRBJ1-1	ASSLDSRGGTEAF
TRBV19	11	TRBJ1-4	ASSRGTYEKLF
TRBV4-1	14	TRBJ2-6	ASSQTRDAGANVLT
TRBV5-1	12	TRBJ1-6	ASSLSGSDSPLH
TRBV5-1	13	TRBJ1-2	ASSLGRQGNYGYT
TRBV9	12	TRBJ2-7	ASSVDFGSYEQY
TRBV4-2	14	TRBJ1-2	ASSHLQGAVNYGYT
TRBV7-2	15	TRBJ2-3	ASSTSGLAGGRLTQY
TRBV24-1	11	TRBJ2-3	ARGTISTDTQY
TRBV7-9	13	TRBJ1-2	ASSLGEGLGYGYT
TRBV27	13	TRBJ2-5	ASSPEDRGRETQY
TRBV5-4	12	TRBJ2-3	ASSDGQSTDTQY
TRBV7-2	13	TRBJ1-2	ASSITGTGSSGYT
TRBV6-2/TRBV6-3	12	TRBJ1-1	ASSYRVGNTEAF
TRBV10-3	12	TRBJ1-3	AITSEDSGNTIY
TRBV28	13	TRBJ1-5	ASSPSGTGLQPQH
TRBV27	13	TRBJ1-6	ASGSFSDRAPPLH
TRBV14	13	TRBJ2-1	ASSQRWSGNNEQF
TRBV19	13	TRBJ1-5	ASSIAAGVFQPQH
TRBV20-1	12	TRBJ2-3	SAPGGGITDTQY
TRBV10-3	14	TRBJ2-3	AISEAATTSTDTQY
TRBV5-5	13	TRBJ1-2	ASSFGTGSGRGYT
TRBV19	13	TRBJ2-1	ASSIVGQGINEQF
TRBV18	12	TRBJ2-5	ASSRRGDSETQY
TRBV6-1	13	TRBJ2-7	ASSLVHRGAREQY
TRBV29-1	14	TRBJ1-5	SVEDPRDPSDQPQH
TRBV4-1	14	TRBJ2-1	ASRVLISGVQDEQF
TRBV11-1	11	TRBJ1-1	ASSRQGGAEAF
TRBV6-6	12	TRBJ2-7	ASIKGGAFGEQY
TRBV12-3/TRBV12-4	13	TRBJ1-4	ASSSRTAPGEKLF
TRBV20-1	11	TRBJ2-7	SASWDRGHEQY
TRBV3-1	10	TRBJ2-3	ASSQVMDTQY
TRBV4-3	13	TRBJ1-5	ASSQGWGGNQPQH
TRBV12-3/TRBV12-4	10	TRBJ2-1	ASEAMHNEQF
TRBV5-1	13	TRBJ2-1	ASSLRVGIYNEQF
TRBV6-6	10	TRBJ1-2	ASTNRGYGYT
TRBV27	10	TRBJ1-6	ATRGGNSPLH
TRBV4-3	13	TRBJ2-7	ASSQLATSSYEQY
TRBV14	10	TRBJ1-1	AGPGPNTEAF
TRBV10-3	13	TRBJ1-2	AISESDRIPTGYT
TRBV30	11	TRBJ1-5	AWSARFDQPQH
TRBV6-5	13	TRBJ1-6	ASSYGDSLNSPLH
TRBV13	14	TRBJ2-5	ASSLWASGDQETQY
TRBV20-1	12	TRBJ2-3	SARPSGGTDTQY